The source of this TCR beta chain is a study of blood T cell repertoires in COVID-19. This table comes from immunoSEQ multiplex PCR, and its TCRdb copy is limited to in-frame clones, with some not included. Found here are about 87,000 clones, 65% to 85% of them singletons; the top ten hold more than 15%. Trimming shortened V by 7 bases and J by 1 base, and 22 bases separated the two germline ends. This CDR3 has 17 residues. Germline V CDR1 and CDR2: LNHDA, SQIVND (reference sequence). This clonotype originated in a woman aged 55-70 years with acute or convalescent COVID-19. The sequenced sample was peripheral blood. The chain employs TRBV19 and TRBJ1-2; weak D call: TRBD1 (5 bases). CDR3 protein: CASIRGGPGGSNYGYTF. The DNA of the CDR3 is TGTGCCAGTATTCGAGGTGGTCCGGGGGGAAGTAACTATGGCTACACCTTC.